This T cell receptor beta chain was observed in a study of blood T cell repertoires in COVID-19. Whole-study context: Whether acute or convalescent, the COVID-19 samples came from the United States, Italy and Spain.

Per the authors' pipeline: Reference gene primer amplification yielded estimated nucleated cell counts. Profiled with immunoSEQ multiplex PCR; TCRdb holds only in-frame clones, not every one. The V and J calls and clone size were taken over from that table, and D and trimming were inferred from the DNA. Here the sample spans a few hundred thousand clones, 82% being singletons. The germline V gene encodes CDR1 SQVTM and CDR2 ANQGSEA. The CDR3 has 13 residues. Between the trimmed V and J ends, which lost 6 bases and 4 bases, there was a span of 15 bases. This clone was seen only a few times. This study enrolled people aged 18 to 89 from about two dozen US geographic areas.

The rearrangement links TRBV29-1 to TRBJ1-1; D is unclear. Sample: PBMCs or T cells enriched from blood (not recorded which). This TCR was sampled from a woman aged 55-75 years who had recovered from COVID-19. CDR3 amino acids: CSVASVVSTEAFF. The CDR3 DNA sequence: TGCAGCGTCGCTTCCGTTGTCAGCACTGAAGCTTTCTTT.